A selection of T cell receptor beta chains follows, all from one sample in a study of response to subunit inactivated influenza vaccine. TCRdb reanalysed the RT-PCR reads using MiXCR and keeps one entry per CDR3 protein. In the table there are some 570,000 distinct CDR3 sequences, roughly 10% of which are singletons. These sequences were also reported in another study, on T cells expressing NK-cell markers.

Specimen: PBMCs from blood, collected on the day of vaccination. Receptor source: a man over 45 who received an inactivated influenza vaccine. The CDR3 runs from the conserved cysteine through the conserved F or W. Fields, in order: J gene, V gene, D gene, clone size, CDR3 protein, CDR3 DNA. A D gene is named only where the DNA matches it firmly. Not all rows give a size; the values are once, few, many and, for expanded clones, a class.

>TRBJ2-3|TRBV7-8|-|-
CASGERLGGTQYF
TGTGCCAGCGGCGAACGTTTGGGGGGAACGCAGTATTTT
>TRBJ2-5|TRBV30|TRBD2|few
CAWSVSSGGQRRAQETQYF
TGTGCCTGGAGTGTGAGTAGCGGGGGTCAACGAAGGGCCCAAGAGACCCAGTACTTC
>TRBJ2-2|TRBV28|-|-
CATEAGGGPVGELFF
TGTGCCACCGAGGCAGGTGGGGGGCCAGTCGGGGAGCTGTTTTTT
>TRBJ2-3|TRBV15|-|few
CATSREPKYTDTQYF
TGTGCCACCAGCAGAGAGCCCAAATACACAGATACGCAGTATTTT
>TRBJ2-3|TRBV12-3/TRBV12-4|-|few
CASDSGSTDTQYF
TGTGCCAGCGATTCTGGGAGCACAGATACGCAGTATTTT
>TRBJ2-7|TRBV28|-|few
CASSFPLATYPYEQYF
TGTGCCAGCAGTTTCCCCCTGGCAACTTACCCCTACGAGCAGTACTTC
>TRBJ2-7|TRBV12-3/TRBV12-4|TRBD2|-
CASAREGSYEQYF
TGTGCCAGCGCCAGGGAGGGGAGCTACGAGCAGTACTTC
>TRBJ2-1|TRBV10-3|-|-
CAISVELGGAYNEQFF
TGTGCCATCAGTGTCGAACTTGGAGGCGCCTACAATGAGCAGTTCTTC
>TRBJ2-7|TRBV7-2|-|-
CASSLSGAIYEQYF
TGTGCCAGCAGCTTGTCAGGGGCAATCTACGAGCAGTACTTC
>TRBJ2-2|TRBV18|-|few
CASSPRQQGNTGELFF
TGTGCCAGCTCACCACGTCAACAGGGGAACACCGGGGAGCTGTTTTTT